These 27 T cell receptor beta chains were sequenced from one sample in a study of blood T cell repertoires in COVID-19. Produced via immunoSEQ multiplex PCR; TCRdb's table is partial and in-frame only. The sample has around 300,000 clones, 70% to 90% seen once. Sequenced material: peripheral blood. The receptors derive from a middle-aged woman with acute or convalescent COVID-19.

The V gene is TRBV4-1, the J gene TRBJ1-2; D uncertain. Trimming left V 3 bases short and J 4 bases short, with 18 bases between. There are 16 residues in the CDR3. Germline lookup yields CDR1 MGHRA and CDR2 YSYEKL. The CDR3 sequence: CASSHRPPWAGYGYTF. CDR3 coding DNA: TGCGCCAGCAGCCATCGCCCGCCTTGGGCCGGCTATGGCTACACCTTC.

Points on this clone: Within the sample, other DNA sequences also encode this same CDR3. This sequence joins TRBV28 and TRBJ1-1, with 9 bases matching TRBD1. V shed 3 bases, J shed 1 base, and the junction held 0 bases outside the gene matches. The V gene's germline CDR1 is MDHEN and CDR2 SYDVKM. This CDR3 has 14 amino acids. The CDR3 DNA sequence: TGTGCCAGCAGTTTGGGACAGGGGAACACTGAAGCTTTCTTT. This encodes CASSLGQGNTEAFF.

The gene calls are TRBV6-1 and TRBJ1-2, with D possibly being TRBD1 (6 bases). The CDR3 extends over 13 amino acids. Trimming took 2 bases from V and 2 from J, leaving 6 bases between them. Germline CDR1 and CDR2: MNHNS and SASEGT. The CDR3, as DNA: TGTGCCAGCAGTGAACAGGGGAACTATGGCTACACCTTC. Translation gives CASSEQGNYGYTF.

The count of this clone is one. The gene calls are TRBV29-1 and TRBJ1-5, with D maybe TRBD1 (5 bases). V lost 6 bases to trimming and J lost 7 bases, with 16 bases between them. The CDR3 runs 13 residues. The germline V gene encodes CDR1 SQVTM and CDR2 ANQGSEA. The CDR3 sequence is CSVEAGVGQPQHF. The DNA for the CDR3 is TGCAGCGTCGAGGCGGGGGTTGGGCAGCCCCAGCATTTT.

The chain recombines TRBV3-1 (or the pseudogene TRBV3-2) with TRBJ1-2, with D possibly being TRBD1 (5 bases). The V gene's germline CDR1 is LGHDT and CDR2 YNNKEL (reference sequence). The ends were cut back, 1 base at V and 3 bases at J, with 6 bases in the middle. There are 13 residues in the CDR3. In DNA, the CDR3 is TGTGCCAGCAGCCAAGCACAGGACTATGGCTACACCTTC. Its translation is CASSQAQDYGYTF.

V usage is TRBV4-1 and J usage is TRBJ1-6; 9 nucleotides agree with TRBD1. Per the germline V gene, CDR1 is MGHRA and CDR2 is YSYEKL. CDR3 length equals 15 residues. Losses at the gene ends were 2 bases for V and 11 bases for J; bases not matched to a gene: 7. As DNA, the CDR3 is TGCGCCAGCAGCCAAAGCGGGACAGGGTATGCACCCCTCCACTTT. Its translation: CASSQSGTGYAPLHF.

The chain recombines TRBV5-4 with TRBJ2-3; TRBD1 matches 7 bases. Germline assignment: CDR1 SGHNT and CDR2 YYREEE (reference sequence). CDR3 length equals 14 residues. V lost 4 bases and J lost 4; bases outside the gene matches: 6. The chain's CDR3 is CASSSPTGSDTQYF. Here the CDR3 DNA reads TGTGCCAGCAGCAGCCCGACAGGGTCAGATACGCAGTATTTT.

About this clone itself: An end of the junction differs from the germline gene, which may be a read error. The chain has TRBV11-2 and TRBJ2-1; TRBD1 matches at 8 bases. The V gene's germline CDR1 is SGHAT and CDR2 FQNNGV. The CDR3 loop spans 15 amino acids. CDR3 loop: CASRLGSRGQGEQFF. The CDR3 DNA follows: TGTGCCAGCAGGTTAGGGTCCAGGGGGCAAGGGGAGCAGTTCTTC.

The chain carries TRBV6-2 or TRBV6-3 and TRBJ2-7; 9 nucleotides align to TRBD1. The length of the CDR3 is 14 residues. Per germline, CDR1 MNHEY and CDR2 SVGEGT. Trimming removed 0 bases from V and 5 bases from J; junction bases left unmatched: 2. The CDR3 reads CASSYSYRGHEQYV. In DNA form, the CDR3 reads TGTGCCAGCAGTTACTCCTACAGGGGGCACGAGCAGTACGTC.

The rearrangement uses TRBV27 and TRBJ1-2; a possible D gene is TRBD1 (6 bases). Germline assignment: CDR1 MNHEY and CDR2 SMNVEV (reference sequence). Trimming left V 6 bases short and J 7 bases short, with 15 bases between. The CDR3 runs 13 residues. CDR3 in DNA: TGTGCCAGCAGGTATCCGCAGGGGTCTGGCTACACCTTC. Encoded protein: CASRYPQGSGYTF.

V is TRBV5-6 and J is TRBJ1-4, with D possibly being TRBD1 (5 bases). Germline lookup yields CDR1 SGHDT and CDR2 YYEEEE. The CDR3 loop spans 15 amino acids. V was shortened by 3 bases and J by 7 bases, with 16 bases between the two germline ends. CDR3 amino acids: CASSWGTEGSEKLFF. CDR3 DNA: TGTGCCAGCAGCTGGGGGACGGAGGGGAGTGAAAAACTGTTTTTT.

This clone was detected once. The chain employs TRBV19 and TRBJ1-6; D is unresolved. Deletions cut 6 bases from V and 7 bases from J, with 13 bases between. This CDR3 has 14 amino acids. Germline V lookup: CDR1 LNHDA, CDR2 SQIVND (reference sequence). The DNA for the CDR3 is TGTGCCAGTAGACAATCCCTACAGAATTCACCCCTCCACTTT. It encodes CASRQSLQNSPLHF.

The chain joins TRBV5-1 to TRBJ1-2; TRBD1 matches 7 bases. CDR1 is SGHRS, CDR2 YFSETQ, per germline. Trimming removed 0 bases from V and 6 bases from J; junction bases left unmatched: 14. CDR3 size: 17 residues. CDR3 DNA sequence: TGCGCCAGCAGCTTGGCTGGTTCCCAGGGGACAGTTCATGGCTACACCTTC. It yields the protein CASSLAGSQGTVHGYTF.

V usage is TRBV10-1 and J usage is TRBJ2-3; 7 nucleotides align to TRBD2. Germline V gene data show CDR1 as WNHNN and CDR2 as SYGVQD (reference sequence). After removal of 6 bases from V and 5 bases from J, the junction contained 5 bases not matched to a gene. CDR3 length: 13 amino acids. The CDR3 coding sequence is TGCGCCAGCAGCAGCGGGGCAGTAGATACGCAGTATTTT. Its protein product is CASSSGAVDTQYF.

J is TRBJ2-3 and V is TRBV7-9; 8 nucleotides align to TRBD2. CDR3 length equals 13 residues. The germline V gene encodes CDR1 SEHNR and CDR2 FQNEAQ (reference sequence). J was trimmed by 15 bases and V by 5 bases; bases with no gene match: 13. The CDR3 DNA reads TGTGCCAGCAGCCCCACGGGCGGGGGGCTCCTATATTTT. It is translated as CASSPTGGGLLYF.

J is TRBJ1-5 and V is TRBV19; no clear D gene. This CDR3 region has 15 residues. The V gene lost 6 bases and the J gene lost 0 bases, with 12 bases spanning the gap. The germline CDR1 and CDR2 sequences are LNHDA and SQIVND (reference sequence). CDR3 in DNA: TGTGCCAGTAGGCTGACATCATATAGCAATCAGCCCCAGCATTTT. Residues: CASRLTSYSNQPQHF. The whole variable domain, remainder taken from reference TRBV19 and TRBJ1-5, is DGGITQSPKYLFRKEGQNVTLSCEQNLNHDAMYWYRQDPGQGLRLIYYSQIVNDFQKGDIAEGYSVSREKKESFPLTVTSAQKNPTAFYLCASRLTSYSNQPQHFGDGTRLSIL.

The chain links TRBV29-1 to TRBJ1-2; unclear D gene. CDR3 size: 17 residues. Germline CDR1 and CDR2: SQVTM and ANQGSEA. V dropped 3 bases and J dropped 3 bases, with 23 bases sitting between them. The DNA of the CDR3 is TGCAGCGTTGAGGCCTTTGGCGTAGAGGGTTTCGACTATGGCTACACCTTC. Its translation: CSVEAFGVEGFDYGYTF.

This clone was seen only a few times. The chain is built from TRBV5-1 and TRBJ1-2; D uncertain. Trimming pared 4 bases from V and 3 bases from J, leaving 7 bases between. Germline values: CDR1 SGHRS, CDR2 YFSETQ. The CDR3 runs to 12 residues. The CDR3 protein is CASSPRDYGYTF. The CDR3 DNA is TGCGCCAGCAGCCCCCGGGACTATGGCTACACCTTC.

The genes are TRBV28 and TRBJ1-2; D unresolved. Germline assignment: CDR1 MDHEN and CDR2 SYDVKM. V was clipped by 4 bases and J by 3 bases, with 9 bases between them. CDR3 size: 13 residues. CDR3 sequence (DNA): TGTGCCAGCAGTTCCGACATGGACTATGGCTACACCTTC. Its protein is CASSSDMDYGYTF.

The gene calls are TRBV7-6 and TRBJ2-3, with D possibly being TRBD1 (6 bases). The CDR3 runs to 17 residues. Per germline, CDR1 SGHVS and CDR2 FNYEAQ. V lost 5 bases and J 4 bases, leaving 22 bases between the germline ends. The CDR3 here is CASSPLRYRTDADTQYF. DNA of the CDR3: TGTGCCAGCAGCCCCCTCCGGTACAGGACAGACGCAGATACGCAGTATTTT. Full variable domain (outside the CDR3, taken from reference TRBV7-6 and TRBJ2-3): GAGVSQSPRYKVTKRGQDVALRCDPISGHVSLYWYRQALGQGPEFLTYFNYEAQQDKSGLPNDRFSAERPEGSISTLTIQRTEQRDSAMYRCASSPLRYRTDADTQYFGPGTRLTVL.

The chain joins TRBV12-3 or TRBV12-4 to TRBJ2-1; TRBD2 might be the D (5 bases). V was clipped by 6 bases and J by 10 bases, with 13 bases between them. There are 12 residues in the CDR3. This chain's CDR3 is CASSLGGWEQFF. The CDR3 region has the DNA TGTGCCAGCAGCCTCGGCGGGTGGGAGCAGTTCTTC.

This chain connects TRBV2 to TRBJ2-1, with 9 nucleotides matching TRBD2. The CDR3 totals 15 residues. Germline V gene lookup returns CDR1 SNHLY and CDR2 FYNNEI. V shed 1 base, J shed 6 bases, and the junction held 4 bases outside the gene matches. CDR3 protein: CASSEEVAGANEQFF. The CDR3 coding sequence is TGTGCCAGCAGTGAAGAGGTAGCGGGGGCCAATGAGCAGTTCTTC.

The J gene is TRBJ2-7, the V gene TRBV3-1 (or the pseudogene TRBV3-2); 10 positions match TRBD2. In germline, CDR1 is LGHDT, CDR2 YNNKEL (reference sequence). The CDR3 length is 15 residues. V shed 1 base and J 0 bases; nucleotides not matched to a gene: 0. The CDR3 bases are TGTGCCAGCAGCCAAGGACTAGCGGGCTCCTACGAGCAGTACGTC. Its translation: CASSQGLAGSYEQYV.

The V gene is TRBV5-1, the J gene TRBJ1-1; D ambiguous. CDR1 is SGHRS and CDR2 is YFSETQ in the germline V gene. V lost 0 bases, J lost 9 bases, and 9 bases lay in between. The CDR3 runs to 12 residues. This chain's CDR3 is CASSLDATKAFF. The CDR3 nucleotides read TGCGCCAGCAGCTTGGACGCGACTAAAGCTTTCTTT.

V and J are TRBV4-2 and TRBJ2-7; TRBD1 matches at 7 bases. V gave up 2 bases and J gave up 3 bases; unmatched junction bases: 10. Per germline, CDR1 LGHNA and CDR2 YNFKEQ. There are 16 residues in the CDR3. CDR3 coding DNA: TGTGCCAGCAGCCAATCCGTGTTGGACAGGTTCTACGAGCAGTACGTC. Amino acid sequence: CASSQSVLDRFYEQYV.

V gene TRBV12-2 combines with J gene TRBJ1-6; TRBD1 is the table's D call and was not checked against the DNA. TRBV12-2 is designated a pseudogene. This CDR3 region has 15 residues. The DNA of the CDR3 is TGTGCAAGTCGCTTAAGGCAGGGGCTGAATTCACCCCTCCACTTT. It is translated as CASRLRQGLNSPLHF.

This clone was seen once. The V gene is TRBV7-2, the J gene TRBJ1-2; 11 nucleotides match TRBD1. V was pared by 5 bases and J by 2 bases, with 4 bases of the junction left unmatched. The CDR3 has 15 amino acids. Germline assignment: CDR1 SGHTA and CDR2 FQGNSA. The CDR3 nucleotides read TGTGCCAGCAGCCTCAGGACAGGGGGCAACTATGGCTACACCTTC. Residues: CASSLRTGGNYGYTF. The full variable domain, in which reference TRBV7-2 and TRBJ1-2 provide the parts outside the CDR3, is GAGVSQSPSNKVTEKGKDVELRCDPISGHTALYWYRQSLGQGLEFLIYFQGNSAPDKSGLPSDRFSAERTGGSVSTLTIQRTQQEDSAVYLCASSLRTGGNYGYTFGSGTRLTVV.